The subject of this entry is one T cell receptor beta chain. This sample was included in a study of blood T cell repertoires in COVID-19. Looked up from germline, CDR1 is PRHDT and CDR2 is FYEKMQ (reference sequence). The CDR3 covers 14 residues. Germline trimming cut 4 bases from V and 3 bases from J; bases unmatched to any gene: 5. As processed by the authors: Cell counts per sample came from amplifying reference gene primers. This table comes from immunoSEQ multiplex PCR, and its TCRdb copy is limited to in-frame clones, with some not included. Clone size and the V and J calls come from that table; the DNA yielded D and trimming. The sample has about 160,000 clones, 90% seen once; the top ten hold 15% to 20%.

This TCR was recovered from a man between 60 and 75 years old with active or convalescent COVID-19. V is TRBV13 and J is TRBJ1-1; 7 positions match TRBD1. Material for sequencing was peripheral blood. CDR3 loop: CASSWGGQDTEAFF. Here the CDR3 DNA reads TGTGCCAGCAGCTGGGGTGGACAGGACACTGAAGCTTTCTTT.